This record concerns one TCR beta chain sequence. Trimming cost V 5 bases and J 6 bases, with 16 bases left between them. The germline CDR1 and CDR2 sequences are SQVTM and ANQGSEA. The CDR3 runs to 13 residues. The data derive from a study of blood T cell repertoires in COVID-19. Source study methods: Estimated nucleated cell counts came from reference gene primer amplification. Data came from immunoSEQ multiplex PCR; TCRdb stores just in-frame clones and leaves some out. D and trimming were read from the DNA, whereas the V and J calls and clone size are those reported in that table. The sample includes 130,000 or so clones, 84% of them seen just once.

Sequencing was carried out using peripheral blood. The J gene is TRBJ1-1, the V gene TRBV29-1; the D gene is possibly TRBD1 (6 bases). The sequence was collected from a woman aged 80 or over with acute or convalescent COVID-19. CDR3 in DNA: TGCAGCGTTCGAAAGGGGGGGGACGCTGAAGCTTTCTTT. Its protein is CSVRKGGDAEAFF. Looking up the rest from reference TRBV29-1 and TRBJ1-1 gives the full variable domain: SAVISQKPSRDICQRGTSLTIQCQVDSQVTMMFWYRQQPGQSLTLIATANQGSEATYESGFVIDKFPISRPNLTFSTLTVSNMSPEDSSIYLCSVRKGGDAEAFFGQGTRLTVV.